This T cell receptor (beta chain) was recorded in a study of CD8 T cells in Susac syndrome. After extraction with the RNeasy kit, 0.5 to 1 ug of the RNA was reverse transcribed using random hexamers. TCRdb re-called the immunoSEQ multiplex PCR reads with MiXCR, one entry per CDR3 protein. The sample holds some 110,000 distinct CDR3 sequences; approximately 93% are singletons and the top ten take roughly 0.31%. The authors sequenced TCR beta from blood CD8+ and CD4+ T cells. The patients who served as multiple sclerosis controls were treatment-naive and had stable or active relapsing-remitting disease that fulfilled the revised McDonald criteria. Negative isolation was used for CD8+ and CD4+ T cells and FACS enrichment for TEMRA cells. The CDR3 is made up of 16 amino acids. The trim removed 2 bases at V and 2 bases at J, leaving 6 bases unmatched. Germline CDR1 SEHNR, CDR2 FQNEAQ (reference sequence).

The sample was CD8+ T cells from PBMCs. V and J are TRBV7-9 and TRBJ2-1; 7 nucleotides match TRBD2. The receptor's source is a human donor with multiple sclerosis. The CDR3 reads CASSLLPAGTYNEQFF. CDR3 coding DNA: TGTGCCAGCAGCTTACTGCCAGCGGGAACCTACAATGAGCAGTTCTTC.